This T cell receptor beta chain was identified during a study of control samples from healthy donors and cancer patients (dated by TCRdb to about 2020). Concerning this clone: The specificity of this receptor is unknown. Base-call qualities are not available, and no considerably larger clone is one nucleotide away.

CDR1 SNHLY and CDR2 FYNNEI are derived from the germline V gene. Reading from cysteine to phenylalanine, the CDR3 counts 16 amino acids. The read is trimmed to its CDR3 DNA, 48 bases read in frame from base 1. Trimming removed 5 bases from V and 0 bases from J; the gene matches leave 7 bases unexplained. The method was the immunoSEQ multiplex PCR assay. Sourced from immuneACCESS, this table was stored by TCRdb with only in-frame sequences that have V and J called. A share of the clones is absent; for the studies checked, an unresolved V gene accounts for under half, and the remainder has no known explanation. The sample table shows about 120,000 clones, and around nine tenths are seen once. The ten largest clones capture roughly an eighth of the sample.

The source of this sequence is a man between 25 and 39 years old in good health. The specimen sequenced was blood. The sequence is built from TRBV2 and TRBJ2-1; 7 bases in the middle match TRBD2. Here the CDR3 is given as CASSLAGGSSYNEQFF. The sequenced DNA is TGTGCCAGCAGTTTAGCGGGCGGAAGCTCCTACAATGAGCAGTTCTTC.